This entry describes one T cell receptor beta chain. The sample comes from a study of control samples from healthy donors and cancer patients. The length of the CDR3 is 16 residues. V lost 4 bases and J lost 1, with 13 bases in between. Germline-derived CDR1 and CDR2 are SGHDN and FVKESK. Libraries were prepared by immunoSEQ multiplex PCR; TCRdb keeps only in-frame clonotypes and omits some of them. The sample gives approximately 100,000 clones, more than 85% of which show up once; approximately 18% is in the top ten. This clonotype originated in a woman aged 45-65 years in good health. Sequenced sample: blood. The chain uses TRBV14 and TRBJ2-2; TRBD1 is a possible D gene (6 bases). CDR3 coding DNA: TGTGCCAGCAGCCGATATACAGGGCTGAACACCGGGGAGCTGTTTTTT. This gives the protein CASSRYTGLNTGELFF.